The 2 T cell receptor beta chains below were found in one sample sequenced in a study of T cell responses to AZD1222 COVID-19 vaccine (TCRdb year 2021). The library was built by means of the immunoSEQ multiplex PCR assay. TCRdb took this table from immuneACCESS and kept in-frame rearrangements with V and J called. Such tables lack part of the clones; where checked against another copy, unresolved V genes explain under half of the gap, and the rest is unexplained. A total of over 75,000 clones appear in this sample, around nine tenths of them only once. The top ten clones comprise 2.4% of the sample. The time point label on this specimen signifies: baseline before first vaccination. Sequenced here: peripheral blood, sampled on day 0 of AZD1222 vaccination. Receptors originate from an adult in good health.

By share, this clone counts as large. This chain links TRBV4-2 with TRBJ2-2; 10 nucleotides line up with TRBD2. After removal of 0 bases from V and 6 bases from J, the junction contained 4 bases not matched to a gene. The CDR3 loop spans 16 amino acids. CDR1 and CDR2 (germline): LGHNA, YNFKEQ. The CDR3, as DNA: TGTGCCAGCAGCCAAGACCCCACTAGCGGGGCCGGGGAGCTGTTTTTT. This gives the protein CASSQDPTSGAGELFF.

The gene calls are TRBV6-4 and TRBJ2-3; 14 nucleotides align to TRBD2. V shed 6 bases and J 6 bases; nucleotides not matched to a gene: 5. Germline CDR1 is MRHNA and CDR2 is SNTAGT. The CDR3 sequence is 15 residues long. This chain's CDR3 is CASRRTSGGSDTQYF. The DNA for the CDR3 is TGTGCCAGCAGGCGGACTAGCGGGGGGTCCGATACGCAGTATTTT.